One sample yielded the 4 T cell receptor beta chains listed below, sequenced in a study of T cells in Graves' hyperthyroidism and ophthalmopathy. It was RNA transcripts that yielded the amplified TCR beta CDR3 regions. RT-PCR in the first round (using the HTBI primer set) targeted the TCR CDR3. TCRdb itself ran the multiplex PCR reads through MiXCR, one entry per CDR3 protein. Here the sample spans fewer than 900,000 distinct CDR3 sequences, under 20% being singletons. The sample comprised blood. All receptors come from a woman aged 50 to 60 with Graves' hyperthyroidism that later progressed to Graves' ophthalmopathy.

V and J are TRBV7-9 and TRBJ2-2, with D possibly being TRBD2 (6 bases). The CDR3 length is 15 residues. V was cut by 2 bases and J by 3 bases, with 10 bases left in between. Germline V gene sequence: CDR1 SEHNR, CDR2 FQNEAQ (reference sequence). The CDR3 bases are TGTGCCAGCAGCTTATCCGGGACTCACACCGGGGAGCTGTTTTTT. Its translation is CASSLSGTHTGELFF.

This clonotype was detected a few times. The chain couples TRBV6-1 to TRBJ2-6, with a weak D call TRBD1 (6 bases). This CDR3 has 15 residues. Deletions cut 6 bases from V and 5 bases from J, with 14 bases between. Germline V CDR1 and CDR2: MNHNS, SASEGT. CDR3 DNA: TGTGCCAGCAGCACAAGGACAGTTCGGGCCAACGTCCTGACTTTC. This codes for CASSTRTVRANVLTF.

The chain employs TRBV5-6 and TRBJ2-5; 8 bases map to TRBD2. Germline CDR1 is SGHDT and CDR2 is YYEEEE. The CDR3 runs to 16 residues. The V segment lost 0 bases and the J segment 5 bases; nucleotides outside the gene matches: 9. Here the CDR3 DNA reads TGTGCCAGCAGCTTGGCCCAGCGGGGGAGCGGGGAGACCCAGTACTTC. Residues: CASSLAQRGSGETQYF.

V is TRBV5-1 and J is TRBJ1-4, with 10 bases identical to TRBD1. The germline CDR1 and CDR2 sequences are SGHRS and YFSETQ. The V segment lost 4 bases and the J segment 0 bases; nucleotides outside the gene matches: 3. The CDR3 covers 16 residues. CDR3 in amino acids: CASSRQGAATNEKLFF. The CDR3, as DNA: TGCGCCAGCAGCCGACAGGGGGCCGCAACTAATGAAAAACTGTTTTTT.